These T cell receptor beta chains were read from a single sample in a study of regulatory T cells in long-lasting Graves disease. One entry per CDR3 protein, called by TCRdb with MiXCR from the multiplex PCR reads. The sample contains fewer than 400,000 distinct CDR3 sequences, over 15% of which appear only once. This specimen consisted of peripheral blood mononuclear cells (PBMCs), obtained at new diagnosis, from a patient treated with antithyroid drugs. The source is a female donor with Graves disease. Each CDR3 is given with its conserved first and last residue. The order of the fields is D gene, clone size, CDR3 length, J gene, V gene, CDR3 protein, CDR3 DNA. A D gene is named only where the DNA matches it firmly. Where a row states a size, it is once, few, many or the class of an expanded clone; other rows omit it.

>TRBD1|NA|14|TRBJ1-1|TRBV6-1
CASSFGQGLSEAFF
TGTGCCAGCAGCTTTGGACAGGGTCTCTCGGAAGCTTTCTTT
>NA|NA|17|TRBJ2-6|TRBV5-1
CASSLEGVTAGANVLTF
TGCGCCAGCAGCTTGGAGGGGGTCACAGCAGGGGCCAACGTCCTGACTTTC
>TRBD2|many|19|TRBJ2-3|TRBV12-3/TRBV12-4
CASSSTFQTSGTFQDTQYF
TGTGCCAGCAGCTCTACCTTCCAAACTAGCGGGACTTTTCAAGATACGCAGTATTTT
>NA|many|15|TRBJ2-1|TRBV4-1
CASSQDRGSANEQFF
TGCGCCAGCAGCCAAGACCGCGGTAGCGCCAATGAGCAGTTCTTC
>TRBD2|NA|17|TRBJ2-2|TRBV5-4
CASSGTSGTQGTGELFF
TGTGCCAGCAGCGGGACTAGCGGGACCCAGGGGACCGGGGAGCTGTTTTTT
>TRBD1|few|16|TRBJ2-7|TRBV12-3/TRBV12-4
CASRRMAGTGGNEQYF
TGTGCCAGCAGACGAATGGCCGGGACAGGGGGAAACGAGCAGTACTTC
>NA|many|12|TRBJ1-2|TRBV28
CASRVAGDGYTF
TGTGCCAGCAGAGTGGCAGGGGATGGCTACACCTTC
>TRBD2|many|15|TRBJ2-3|TRBV11-2
CASGRTSGPQHTQYF
TGTGCCAGCGGTCGCACTAGCGGTCCCCAACATACGCAGTATTTT
>NA|many|17|TRBJ2-1|TRBV6-1
CASSDPRGRSSYNEQFF
TGTGCCAGCAGTGATCCTCGGGGGAGGAGCTCCTACAATGAGCAGTTCTTC
>TRBD2|few|16|TRBJ2-4|TRBV18
CASSPQGGELKNIQYF
TGTGCCAGCTCACCCCAGGGAGGGGAATTAAAAAACATTCAGTACTTC
>NA|many|15|TRBJ1-1|TRBV9
CASSPRGRLNTEAFF
TGTGCCAGCAGCCCCCGGGGCAGGCTGAACACTGAAGCTTTCTTT
>NA|NA|16|TRBJ2-2|TRBV27
CASSPQDRRWSGELFF
TGTGCCAGCAGTCCTCAAGACAGGCGGTGGTCCGGGGAGCTGTTTTTT
>NA|NA|16|TRBJ2-7|TRBV12-3/TRBV12-4
CASSLWDTRSSYEQYF
TGTGCCAGCAGTTTGTGGGACACCAGAAGCTCCTACGAGCAGTACTTC
>NA|many|12|TRBJ2-7|TRBV6-2/TRBV6-3
CASTRDPYEQYF
TGTGCCAGCACCCGGGACCCCTACGAGCAGTACTTC
>NA|many|14|TRBJ2-1|TRBV24-1
CASQGGAPYNEQFF
TGTGCCTCCCAAGGGGGGGCTCCTTACAATGAGCAGTTCTTC
>NA|many|13|TRBJ2-1|TRBV5-1
CASSPGRNNEQFF
TGCGCCAGCAGCCCCGGACGGAACAATGAGCAGTTCTTC
>NA|many|17|TRBJ2-3|TRBV12-3/TRBV12-4
CASSTLPSGVGTDTQYF
TGTGCCAGCAGCACCCTTCCCTCAGGAGTGGGCACAGATACGCAGTATTTT
>NA|many|15|TRBJ2-1|TRBV19
CASSRSSDSYNEQFF
TGTGCCAGTAGTAGGTCTAGCGATTCCTACAATGAGCAGTTCTTC
>TRBD2|many|13|TRBJ2-1|TRBV27
CASSSSGKDEQFF
TGTGCCAGCAGTTCTAGCGGGAAGGATGAGCAGTTCTTC
>NA|many|15|TRBJ2-5|TRBV12-3/TRBV12-4
CASSITRGKGETQYF
TGTGCCAGCAGCATTACAAGGGGGAAAGGGGAGACCCAGTACTTC
>TRBD1|NA|14|TRBJ2-7|TRBV18
CASSAQGVPYEQYF
TGTGCCAGCTCCGCACAGGGGGTACCCTACGAGCAGTACTTC
>NA|many|13|TRBJ2-1|TRBV19
CASSVKTGSEQFF
TGTGCCAGTAGTGTTAAGACAGGTAGTGAGCAGTTCTTC
>NA|NA|14|TRBJ2-5|TRBV19
CASSTLRDAETQYF
TGTGCCAGTAGCACTCTAAGGGACGCGGAGACCCAGTACTTC
>TRBD2|many|15|TRBJ2-7|TRBV15
CATSRTSGSSYEQYF
TGTGCCACCAGCAGGACTAGCGGGAGCTCCTACGAGCAGTACTTC
>TRBD2|few|15|TRBJ2-1|TRBV3-1
CASSLPGLAGDEQFF
TGTGCCAGCAGCCTCCCGGGACTAGCGGGAGATGAGCAGTTCTTC
>NA|NA|13|TRBJ2-3|TRBV10-3
CAISAGGTDTQYF
TGTGCCATCAGTGCCGGGGGCACAGATACGCAGTATTTT
>TRBD1|few|17|TRBJ2-7|TRBV18
CASSSGQAERELYEQYF
TGTGCCAGCTCATCCGGACAGGCGGAAAGAGAGCTCTACGAGCAGTACTTC
>TRBD1|many|12|TRBJ1-4|TRBV10-2
CASGTGQEKLFF
TGCGCCAGCGGGACAGGGCAGGAAAAACTGTTTTTT
>NA|NA|13|TRBJ1-2|TRBV27
CASSFRREHGYTF
TGTGCCAGCAGTTTTCGCAGGGAACATGGCTACACCTTC
>NA|few|16|TRBJ2-1|TRBV4-1
CASSHGVTVRYNEQFF
TGCGCCAGCAGCCACGGAGTAACGGTCAGGTACAATGAGCAGTTCTTC
>TRBD1|many|18|TRBJ2-2|TRBV28
CASSLNVHRGLNTGELFF
TGTGCCAGCAGTCTAAATGTCCACAGGGGTTTGAACACCGGGGAGCTGTTTTTT
>TRBD1|many|14|TRBJ1-1|TRBV28
CASSYRGRNTEAFF
TGTGCCAGCAGTTACAGGGGGCGAAACACTGAAGCTTTCTTT
>NA|many|12|TRBJ2-7|TRBV7-9
CASSKASLEQYF
TGTGCCAGCAGCAAGGCAAGCCTCGAGCAGTACTTC